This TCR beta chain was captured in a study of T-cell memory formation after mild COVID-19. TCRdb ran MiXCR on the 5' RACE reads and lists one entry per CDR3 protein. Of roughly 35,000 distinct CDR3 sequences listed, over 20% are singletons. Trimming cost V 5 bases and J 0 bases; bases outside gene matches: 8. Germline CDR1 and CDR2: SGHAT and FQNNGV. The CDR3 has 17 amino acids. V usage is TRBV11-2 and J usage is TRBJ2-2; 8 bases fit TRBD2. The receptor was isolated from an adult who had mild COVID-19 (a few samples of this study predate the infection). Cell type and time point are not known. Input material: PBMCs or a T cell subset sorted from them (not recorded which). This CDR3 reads CASSRGGPRTNTGELFF. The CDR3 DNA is TGTGCCAGCAGCCGGGGGGGCCCAAGAACGAACACCGGGGAGCTGTTTTTT.